These 15 T cell receptor beta chains came from one sample sequenced in a study of blood T cell repertoires in COVID-19. The method was immunoSEQ multiplex PCR; TCRdb's version includes in-frame clones alone and lacks a portion of them. The repertoire holds about 70,000 clones, with around 86% as singletons. The sequencing input was peripheral blood. The receptors were sampled from a woman between 18 and 29 years old with acute or convalescent COVID-19.

This chain connects TRBV10-3 to TRBJ1-1; weak D call: TRBD1 (5 bases). V shed 0 bases and J shed 0 bases, with 14 bases lying between them. The germline CDR1 and CDR2 sequences are ENHRY and SYGVKD. The CDR3 is made up of 17 amino acids. This chain's CDR3 is CAISESTRGVVNTEAFF. The CDR3 DNA is TGTGCCATCAGTGAGTCGACACGGGGGGTGGTGAACACTGAAGCTTTCTTT.

The chain uses TRBV4-1 and TRBJ2-5; D possibly corresponds to TRBD1 (6 bases). This CDR3 has 14 amino acids. The germline V gene has CDR1 MGHRA and CDR2 YSYEKL. V was cut by 0 bases and J by 4 bases, with 9 bases left in between. The chain's CDR3 is CASSQERGRETQYF. The CDR3 DNA follows: TGCGCCAGCAGCCAAGAAAGGGGGAGAGAGACCCAGTACTTC.

V gene TRBV7-9 combines with J gene TRBJ2-1; possible D gene TRBD2, 5 bases. The CDR3 loop spans 16 amino acids. V was shortened by 5 bases and J by 3 bases, with 17 bases between the two germline ends. Germline-derived CDR1 and CDR2 are SEHNR and FQNEAQ (reference sequence). CDR3 in amino acids: CASSPNRGPDYNEQFF. The CDR3 region has the DNA TGTGCCAGCAGCCCCAACCGGGGTCCAGACTACAATGAGCAGTTCTTC. Full variable domain (outside the CDR3, taken from reference TRBV7-9 and TRBJ2-1): DTGVSQNPRHKITKRGQNVTFRCDPISEHNRLYWYRQTLGQGPEFLTYFQNEAQLEKSRLLSDRFSAERPKGSFSTLEIQRTEQGDSAMYLCASSPNRGPDYNEQFFGPGTRLTVL.

The chain carries TRBV3-1 (or the pseudogene TRBV3-2) and TRBJ1-4; the D gene is possibly TRBD1 (5 bases). Germline lookup yields CDR1 LGHDT and CDR2 YNNKEL (reference sequence). The V and J ends lost 4 bases and 4 bases respectively, with 16 bases between them. The CDR3 runs to 16 residues. In DNA, the CDR3 is TGTGCCAGCAGCCCCGGAGGGCGGAGGGGTAATGAAAAACTGTTTTTT. This codes for CASSPGGRRGNEKLFF.

V gene TRBV7-2 combines with J gene TRBJ2-3; D ambiguous. V gave up 3 bases and J gave up 4 bases, with 11 bases separating them. The CDR3 is 14 residues long. Germline CDR1 SGHTA, CDR2 FQGNSA. The CDR3 reads CASSLSVFSDTQYF. CDR3 nucleotide sequence: TGTGCCAGCAGCTTGTCCGTTTTCTCAGATACGCAGTATTTT. The full variable domain, completed using reference TRBV7-2 and TRBJ2-3, is GAGVSQSPSNKVTEKGKDVELRCDPISGHTALYWYRQSLGQGLEFLIYFQGNSAPDKSGLPSDRFSAERTGGSVSTLTIQRTQQEDSAVYLCASSLSVFSDTQYFGPGTRLTVL.

V gene TRBV30 combines with J gene TRBJ1-1; D not certain. The CDR3 runs to 13 residues. CDR1 GTSNPN and CDR2 SVGIG come from the germline V gene (reference sequence). V was pared by 1 base and J by 0 bases, with 6 bases between. DNA for the CDR3: TGTGCCTGGAGTGGGGCCTTGAACACTGAAGCTTTCTTT. Protein: CAWSGALNTEAFF. The full variable domain, completed using reference TRBV30 and TRBJ1-1, is SQTIHQWPATLVQPVGSPLSLECTVEGTSNPNLYWYRQAAGRGLQLLFYSVGIGQISSEVPQNLSASRPQDRQFILSSKKLLLSDSGFYLCAWSGALNTEAFFGQGTRLTVV.

The rearrangement links TRBV19 to TRBJ2-1; D perhaps matches TRBD2 (6 bases). The germline V gene has CDR1 LNHDA and CDR2 SQIVND (reference sequence). CDR3 size: 15 residues. V shed 5 bases and J shed 7 bases, with 18 bases lying between them. CDR3 DNA sequence: TGTGCCAGTAGTTCCCCGGGACTGCCGGAAAATGAGCAGTTCTTC. Encoded protein: CASSSPGLPENEQFF. The whole variable domain, remainder taken from reference TRBV19 and TRBJ2-1, is DGGITQSPKYLFRKEGQNVTLSCEQNLNHDAMYWYRQDPGQGLRLIYYSQIVNDFQKGDIAEGYSVSREKKESFPLTVTSAQKNPTAFYLCASSSPGLPENEQFFGPGTRLTVL.

This clone has only a few counts. The V gene is TRBV5-5, the J gene TRBJ1-1; D is undetermined. V lost 4 bases and J 0 bases, leaving 7 bases between the germline ends. Per germline, CDR1 SGHKS and CDR2 YYEKEE (reference sequence). The CDR3 is made up of 13 amino acids. The CDR3 nucleotides read TGTGCCAGCAGCCGCAACATGAACACTGAAGCTTTCTTT. Protein: CASSRNMNTEAFF.

The chain carries TRBV5-8 and TRBJ2-3; tentative D call: TRBD2 (5 bases). This CDR3 region has 16 residues. V was pared by 3 bases and J by 6 bases, with 20 bases between. Germline V lookup: CDR1 SGHTS, CDR2 YDEGEE. The CDR3 nucleotides are TGTGCCAGCAGCTACCGGGCTAGCCGTTTAGCCGATACGCAGTATTTT. As protein: CASSYRASRLADTQYF.

This clone came up a few times. This rearrangement joins TRBV6-5 to TRBJ1-5; 7 bases align to TRBD1. CDR1 and CDR2 (germline): MNHEY, SVGAGI. The V gene end was trimmed by 6 bases and the J gene end by 5 bases; junction bases not matched to a gene: 7. The CDR3 is 14 amino acids. CDR3 sequence reads: CASSNRGVDQPQHF. The CDR3 region has the DNA TGTGCCAGCAGCAACAGGGGAGTCGATCAGCCCCAGCATTTT.

V is TRBV24-1 and J is TRBJ2-1, with D unresolved. This CDR3 has 12 amino acids. CDR1 is KGHDR, CDR2 SFDVKD, per germline. V was cut by 6 bases and J by 9 bases, with 11 bases left in between. DNA of the CDR3: TGTGCCACCAGTAGCCCCAATGGTGAGCAGTTCTTC. It codes for CATSSPNGEQFF.

This rearrangement joins TRBV18 to TRBJ1-1; D perhaps matches TRBD1 (5 bases). Looked up from germline, CDR1 is KGHSH and CDR2 is LQKENI. This CDR3 is 15 amino acids long. Trimming took 6 bases from V and 0 from J, leaving 14 bases between them. CDR3 bases: TGTGCCAGCTCGCCCCTCAGGGTAGTGAACACTGAAGCTTTCTTT. This codes for CASSPLRVVNTEAFF.

The gene calls are TRBV2 and TRBJ1-5, with TRBD1 matching over 7 bases. The germline V gene encodes CDR1 SNHLY and CDR2 FYNNEI. This CDR3 is built from 15 residues. Germline trimming cut 3 bases from V and 5 bases from J; bases unmatched to any gene: 7. As DNA, the CDR3 is TGTGCCAGCAGTGACAGGGGGAATGCAGATCAGCCCCAGCATTTT. Residues: CASSDRGNADQPQHF.

This sequence joins TRBV21-1 and TRBJ1-1; TRBD1, the table's D call, was not compared with the DNA. TRBV21-1 is marked as a pseudogene. The CDR3 is 15 residues long. CDR3 DNA sequence: TGTGCCAGCAGCAAACGGACAGGGATGAGCACTGAAGCTTTCTTT. Residues: CASSKRTGMSTEAFF.

V usage is TRBV24-1 and J usage is TRBJ2-2, with D maybe TRBD2 (5 bases). CDR3 length equals 15 residues. Germline V gene data show CDR1 as KGHDR and CDR2 as SFDVKD. Between the trimmed V and J ends, which lost 3 bases and 5 bases, there was a span of 12 bases. The CDR3 spells CATSDSRRRTGELFF. CDR3 nucleotide sequence: TGTGCCACCAGTGATAGTCGACGGAGGACCGGGGAGCTGTTTTTT.